Below, 4 T cell receptor beta chains from the same sample are listed, as sequenced in a study of human T cells and chemical hapten exposure. Noted time point: pre-sensitization, week 0. The treatment is: therapeutic diphenylcyclopropenone sensitization with weekly scalp DPC. Each CDR3 protein is one row after TCRdb ran MiXCR on the RACE reads. The table shows approximately 370,000 distinct CDR3 sequences, with 5% to 6.5% occurring only once. The sample consisted of whole blood, taken in connection with sensitization to the hapten diphenylcyclopropenone (DPC). The receptors come from a woman between 18 and 29 years old with alopecia areata. Some clones in this sample may be carry-over from other donors' samples.

There are many counts of this clonotype. This chain connects TRBV20-1 to TRBJ1-5; D remains unclear. The CDR3 runs to 12 residues. V shed 6 bases and J shed 2 bases, with 8 bases lying between them. Germline V lookup: CDR1 DFQATT, CDR2 SNEGSKA (reference sequence). The chain's CDR3 is CSAEGGNQPQHF. The CDR3 DNA follows: TGCAGTGCGGAGGGTGGCAATCAGCCCCAGCATTTT.

This clonotype was detected only a few times. The chain carries TRBV13 and TRBJ2-3; TRBD2 aligns across 7 bases. This CDR3 spans 17 amino acids. In germline, CDR1 is PRHDT, CDR2 FYEKMQ (reference sequence). J gave up 0 bases and V 5 bases, and 11 bases lay outside the gene matches. In DNA form, the CDR3 reads TGTGCCAGCAGCAGGCTCAAAGGGAGGGCTAGCACAGATACGCAGTATTTT. Its protein product is CASSRLKGRASTDTQYF.

This clonotype was observed at least ten times. The chain joins TRBV7-6 to TRBJ2-7; D ambiguous. The germline V gene has CDR1 SGHVS and CDR2 FNYEAQ. V lost 5 bases and J 1 base, leaving 6 bases between the germline ends. This CDR3 region has 12 residues. CDR3 sequence: CASSDRSYEQYF. In DNA, the CDR3 is TGTGCCAGCAGCGACCGGTCCTACGAGCAGTACTTC.

This clonotype was detected a few times. The chain combines TRBV18 with TRBJ1-6; D gene ambiguous. The CDR3 covers 13 residues. V lost 3 bases to trimming and J lost 8 bases, with 8 bases between them. Looked up from germline, CDR1 is KGHSH and CDR2 is LQKENI. CDR3 loop: CASSPAHDSPLHF. The CDR3 DNA reads TGTGCCAGCTCACCGGCACACGATTCACCCCTCCACTTT. The full variable domain, rest sourced from reference TRBV18 and TRBJ1-6, is NAGVMQNPRHLVRRRGQEARLRCSPMKGHSHVYWYRQLPEEGLKFMVYLQKENIIDESGMPKERFSAEFPKEGPSILRIQQVVRGDSAAYFCASSPAHDSPLHFGNGTRLTVT.